A single T cell receptor (beta chain) is shown here with its context. Its antigen is undetermined. The data are from a study of cytomegalovirus exposure and HLA in healthy donors. PCR involved 60 Vbeta and 13 Jbeta primers. Generated by immunoSEQ multiplex PCR, the TCRdb table keeps only in-frame clones and is missing some. The data show 90,000 to 140,000 clones, with 77% seen just once and about 9.1% held by the top ten. After removal of 0 bases from V and 8 bases from J, the junction contained 10 bases not matched to a gene. This CDR3 comprises 16 residues. The germline V gene has CDR1 SGHAT and CDR2 FQNNGV. Notes on the study in general: CMV antigen specificity of a few CMV-associated chains was confirmed in vitro. Follow-up analysis seemed to connect common viral pathogens with several of the most significant clusters identified. When analyzed later, the rates of TCR association showed variation by HLA locus, with DRB1 the most and HLA-C the fewest. Later work showed greater clonal expansion in HLA-associated TCR beta chains than in equally common others.

The TCR sequence derives from a woman in her forties in good health and CMV-seropositive. The sequenced material came from PBMCs. The chain is built from TRBV11-2 and TRBJ1-2; 9 nucleotides align to TRBD1. The CDR3 DNA is TGTGCCAGCAGCTTAGATCTTATGGGACAGGGAGGCGGCTACACCTTC. It translates to CASSLDLMGQGGGYTF.